Shown below are 20 T cell receptor beta chains from a single sample sequenced in a study of response to subunit inactivated influenza vaccine. TCRdb re-called the RT-PCR reads through MiXCR, storing one row per CDR3 protein. Here the sample spans roughly 700,000 distinct CDR3 sequences, over 11% being singletons. Sequencing used PBMCs from blood, obtained around 15 days before vaccination. The receptors originated from a man aged 45-65 years who received an inactivated influenza vaccine.

This clonotype was counted many times. This sequence joins TRBV5-1 and TRBJ2-7, with D possibly matching TRBD2 (5 bases). The germline CDR1 and CDR2 sequences are SGHRS and YFSETQ. The CDR3 covers 15 residues. Trimming took off 2 bases at V and 1 base at J, with 13 bases between the two ends. CDR3 nucleotides: TGCGCCAGCAGCTTATTGGGAGACAATTCCTACGAGCAGTACTTC. It translates to CASSLLGDNSYEQYF.

Only a few counts were recorded for this clonotype. The V call is TRBV18, the J call TRBJ1-2; 7 nucleotides match TRBD1. CDR3 length: 17 residues. Germline CDR1 reads KGHSH; CDR2 reads LQKENI. Losses at the gene ends were 3 bases for V and 0 bases for J; bases not matched to a gene: 10. CDR3 nucleotide sequence: TGTGCCAGCTCACCTGGGACAGACTACGACCCTAACTATGGCTACACCTTC. Protein sequence: CASSPGTDYDPNYGYTF.

This clonotype has only a few counts. V and J are TRBV20-1 and TRBJ2-5; 7 nucleotides match TRBD1. The CDR3 extends over 15 amino acids. From germline, CDR1 is DFQATT and CDR2 SNEGSKA (reference sequence). V shed 3 bases and J 3 bases; nucleotides not matched to a gene: 10. CDR3 residues: CSASSGRQGKETQYF. CDR3 DNA sequence: TGCAGTGCTAGTAGTGGGCGACAGGGCAAAGAGACCCAGTACTTC.

This clonotype has more than one count but fewer than ten. V and J are TRBV20-1 and TRBJ1-2; possible D gene TRBD1, 6 bases. Trimming stripped 3 bases from V and 8 bases from J, with 19 bases between. CDR1 is DFQATT, CDR2 SNEGSKA, per germline (reference sequence). This CDR3 region has 14 residues. The CDR3 DNA follows: TGCAGTGCTAGCGGGACATGGGCCAGAGAGGGCTACACCTTC. It yields the protein CSASGTWAREGYTF.

This clonotype was counted ten times or more. This sequence joins TRBV5-1 and TRBJ2-7; D is unresolved. This CDR3 is 12 amino acids long. With 3 bases removed from V and 0 bases from J, the gap between germline ends came to 4 bases. Germline CDR1 and CDR2: SGHRS and YFSETQ. CDR3 residues: CASSWSSYEQYF. DNA of the CDR3: TGCGCCAGCAGCTGGAGCTCCTACGAGCAGTACTTC.

This clonotype was found many times. The rearrangement links TRBV20-1 to TRBJ1-5; no clear D gene. The CDR3 has 13 residues. Germline CDR1 and CDR2: DFQATT and SNEGSKA (reference sequence). Trimming shortened V by 6 bases and J by 3 bases, and 12 bases separated the two germline ends. The CDR3 sequence: CSANDMNNQPQHF. For the CDR3, the DNA is TGCAGTGCAAACGACATGAACAATCAGCCCCAGCATTTT.

This clonotype was counted only a few times. V is TRBV3-1 and J is TRBJ2-3, with D maybe TRBD1 (6 bases). V lost 3 bases, J lost 4 bases, and 20 bases lay in between. The CDR3 has 17 residues. Looked up from germline, CDR1 is LGHDT and CDR2 is YNNKEL (reference sequence). DNA of the CDR3: TGTGCCAGCAGCCAGACCCCTCCCAGGGGTAGCTCAGATACGCAGTATTTT. Translating it yields CASSQTPPRGSSDTQYF.

The J gene is TRBJ1-6, the V gene TRBV4-3; D gene unclear. CDR1 is LGHNA and CDR2 is YSLEER in the germline V gene. The V end lost 4 bases, the J end lost 0 bases, and 16 bases lay between the germline ends. The CDR3 is 18 residues long. In nucleotides, the CDR3 is TGCGCCAGCAGCCGCGAACCGCCGGCGAGCTCCTATAATTCACCCCTCCACTTT. Amino acid sequence: CASSREPPASSYNSPLHF.

The V call is TRBV29-1, the J call TRBJ2-1; 8 bases agree with TRBD2. Germline V gives CDR1 SQVTM, CDR2 ANQGSEA. The CDR3 loop spans 15 amino acids. The ends lost 5 bases at V and 8 bases at J; junction bases unmatched: 14. The chain's CDR3 is CSVLLAGGSGHEQFF. CDR3 DNA sequence: TGCAGCGTTTTATTGGCGGGAGGTTCCGGGCATGAGCAGTTCTTC.

This chain links TRBV7-9 with TRBJ2-5; D is unclear. Germline V CDR1 and CDR2: SEHNR, FQNEAQ (reference sequence). The V gene lost 5 bases and the J gene lost 4 bases, with 17 bases spanning the gap. The CDR3 sequence is 15 residues long. Here the CDR3 reads CASSPRIGLGETQYF. The CDR3 DNA reads TGTGCCAGCAGCCCCCGGATTGGTTTAGGAGAGACCCAGTACTTC. Combining the CDR3 with reference TRBV7-9 and TRBJ2-5 gives the whole variable domain DTGVSQNPRHKITKRGQNVTFRCDPISEHNRLYWYRQTLGQGPEFLTYFQNEAQLEKSRLLSDRFSAERPKGSFSTLEIQRTEQGDSAMYLCASSPRIGLGETQYFGPGTRLLVL.

A few counts support this clonotype. V and J are TRBV5-1 and TRBJ2-1; 10 bases agree with TRBD2. The CDR3 is 20 amino acids. The trim removed 5 bases at V and 0 bases at J, leaving 17 bases unmatched. Germline V CDR1 and CDR2: SGHRS, YFSETQ. The CDR3 DNA reads as TGCGCCAGCAGACCCGGCCACCTGACTAGCGGGCTTAGCTCCTACAATGAGCAGTTCTTC. Translating gives CASRPGHLTSGLSSYNEQFF.

This clonotype was seen repeatedly, ten times or more. The V gene is TRBV4-1, the J gene TRBJ2-1, with a tentative D call TRBD1 (5 bases). The CDR3 totals 16 residues. From germline, CDR1 is MGHRA and CDR2 YSYEKL. Trimming removed 0 bases from V and 1 base from J, with 10 bases in between. The CDR3 spells CASSQDSQGSYNEQFF. In DNA form, the CDR3 reads TGCGCCAGCAGCCAAGACTCCCAGGGTTCCTACAATGAGCAGTTCTTC.

This clonotype has a handful of counts. The chain is built from TRBV2 and TRBJ2-1, with 7 bases that match TRBD1. Germline values: CDR1 SNHLY, CDR2 FYNNEI. V was pared by 7 bases and J by 0 bases, with 6 bases of the junction left unmatched. The CDR3 has 15 residues. In DNA form, the CDR3 reads TGTGCCAGCATGGGGGACAGAGGCTCCTACAATGAGCAGTTCTTC. This translates into CASMGDRGSYNEQFF.

This clonotype was counted a few times. V and J are TRBV4-3 and TRBJ2-7; D unclear. The germline V gene encodes CDR1 LGHNA and CDR2 YSLEER. This CDR3 is 15 amino acids long. Trimming took 1 base from V and 6 from J, leaving 16 bases between them. The CDR3: CASSQGAGLFSEQYF. The CDR3 DNA sequence: TGCGCCAGCAGCCAAGGTGCAGGCCTATTCTCCGAGCAGTACTTC.

This clonotype has at least ten counts. This chain uses TRBV12-3 or TRBV12-4 with TRBJ2-4; D is possibly TRBD1 (5 bases). The CDR3 sequence is 17 residues long. V was trimmed by 0 bases and J by 3 bases, leaving 15 bases between them. The CDR3 bases are TGTGCCAGCAGTTTAGCGCAAAGAAAAGGGGTCAAAAACATTCAGTACTTC. It codes for CASSLAQRKGVKNIQYF.

This clonotype was picked up a small number of times. The CDR3 loop reads CASSLAAGTGTFYEQYF. The CDR3 region has the DNA TGCGCCAGCAGCTTGGCCGCCGGGACAGGGACCTTCTACGAGCAGTACTTC. V usage is TRBV5-1 and J usage is TRBJ2-7; 9 bases map to TRBD1. CDR1 and CDR2 from the germline V gene are SGHRS and YFSETQ. The CDR3 extends over 17 amino acids. V lost 0 bases to trimming and J lost 3 bases; unmatched junction nucleotides: 10.

This clonotype was seen a handful of times. The J gene is TRBJ2-7, the V gene TRBV10-3; TRBD1 matches 9 bases. Germline V CDR1 and CDR2: ENHRY, SYGVKD. This CDR3 comprises 13 residues. Germline trimming cut 6 bases from V and 2 bases from J; bases unmatched to any gene: 2. The CDR3 region is CAIRDRGPYEQYF. In nucleotides, the CDR3 is TGTGCCATCAGGGACAGGGGCCCCTACGAGCAGTACTTC.

The rearrangement uses TRBV2 and TRBJ1-5, with D possibly being TRBD1 (5 bases). Germline CDR1 and CDR2: SNHLY and FYNNEI. The V gene lost 3 bases and the J gene lost 1 base, with 7 bases spanning the gap. The CDR3 runs to 14 residues. CDR3 in DNA: TGTGCCAGCAGTGACAGGGACAGCAATCAGCCCCAGCATTTT. Its protein product is CASSDRDSNQPQHF.

Concerning this clonotype: At one of its ends the junction is not consistent with the germline gene, which may arise from a read error. The V and J genes are TRBV7-2 and TRBJ2-1, with 9 bases matching TRBD2. Germline V lookup: CDR1 SGHTA, CDR2 FQGNSA. CDR3 length: 15 residues. CDR3 sequence reads: CASSIAGAVYNEQFF. CDR3 nucleotides: TGTGCCAGCAGCATAGCGGGAGCAGTCTACAATGAGCAGTTCTTC.

This clonotype was counted a few times. This sequence joins TRBV27 and TRBJ2-1; 13 nucleotides match TRBD2. Trimming cost V 3 bases and J 6 bases; bases outside gene matches: 11. CDR3 length equals 18 residues. Germline-derived CDR1 and CDR2 are MNHEY and SMNVEV (reference sequence). The DNA of the CDR3 is TGTGCCAGCAGTTTCGAGACTAGCGGGGGGTTCCGTTCCAATGAGCAGTTCTTC. Translation gives CASSFETSGGFRSNEQFF.